This TCR beta chain was found in a study of tissue T cells after allogeneic stem cell transplantation. A few counts support this clone. No antigen is known for it. Germline and genes: mouse. The observed sequence ends 1 residue before the CDR3 terminus, with the missing tail filled in from the germline J gene. The same CDR3 arises from other DNA sequences in this sample as well. Assay used: immunoSEQ multiplex PCR; TCRdb lists only in-frame clones, some missing. In the table there are just under 7,500 clones, 45% to 55% of which are singletons. The CDR3 spans 13 residues. Trimming at V came to 5 bases and at J to 3 bases, leaving 2 bases not matched to a gene. Looked up from germline, CDR1 is KGHPV and CDR2 is FQNQEV (reference sequence). Study observations and caveats: Which tissue TCRs were alloreactive or antigen-specific was not determined. Some clones might be persisting host cells. Few T cell clones were shared across patients, but motif clusters showed tissue-specific shared signatures. Within patients, tissue anatomy strongly shaped TCR repertoire composition.

Time point reported: mouse harvest day 7 after allogeneic transplant. Mouse grafts combined 10^7 T-cell-depleted bone marrow cells with 10^6 splenic CD5+ T cells. Tissues came from B6→BALB/c major-mismatch GVHD mice at day 7 or 14. Sequences were obtained from gut tissue. This TCR was recovered from a female BALB/c mouse given C57BL/6 T cells with graft-versus-host disease after an allogeneic hematopoietic cell transplant. V usage is TRBV26 and J usage is TRBJ2-7; 9 bases fit TRBD1. The CDR3 spells CASSLDRGYEQYF. The sequenced CDR3 bases are TGTGCCAGCAGTTTGGACAGGGGCTATGAACAGTAC.